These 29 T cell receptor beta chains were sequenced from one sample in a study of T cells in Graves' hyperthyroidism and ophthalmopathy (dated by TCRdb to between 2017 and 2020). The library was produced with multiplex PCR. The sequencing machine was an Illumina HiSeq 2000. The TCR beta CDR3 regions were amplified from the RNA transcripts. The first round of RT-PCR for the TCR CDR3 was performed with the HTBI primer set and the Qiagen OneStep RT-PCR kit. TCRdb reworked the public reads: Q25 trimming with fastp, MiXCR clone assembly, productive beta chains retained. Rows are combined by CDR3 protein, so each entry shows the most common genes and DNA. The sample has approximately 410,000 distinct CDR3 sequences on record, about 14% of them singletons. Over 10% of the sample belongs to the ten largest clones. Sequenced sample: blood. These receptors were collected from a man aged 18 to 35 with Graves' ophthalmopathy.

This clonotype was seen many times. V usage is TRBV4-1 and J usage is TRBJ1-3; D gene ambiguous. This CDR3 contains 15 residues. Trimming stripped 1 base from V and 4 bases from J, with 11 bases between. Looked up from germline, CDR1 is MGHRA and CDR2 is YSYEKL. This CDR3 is CASSQVKGSGNTIYF. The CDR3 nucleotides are TGCGCCAGCAGCCAAGTTAAGGGATCCGGAAACACCATATATTTT.

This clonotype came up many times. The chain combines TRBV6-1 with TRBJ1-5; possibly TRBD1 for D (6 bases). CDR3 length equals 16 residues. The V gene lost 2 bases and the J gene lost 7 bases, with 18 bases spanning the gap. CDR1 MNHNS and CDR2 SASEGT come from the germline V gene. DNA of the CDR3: TGTGCCAGCAGTGAACATGGGAGGGGGGAGGACCAGCCCCAGCATTTT. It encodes CASSEHGRGEDQPQHF.

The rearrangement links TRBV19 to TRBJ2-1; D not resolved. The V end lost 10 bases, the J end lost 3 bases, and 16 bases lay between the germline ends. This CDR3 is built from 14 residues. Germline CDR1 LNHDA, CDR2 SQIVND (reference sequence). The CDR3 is CATAWIGLYNEQFF. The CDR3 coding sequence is TGTGCCACAGCATGGATAGGGCTCTACAATGAGCAGTTCTTC.

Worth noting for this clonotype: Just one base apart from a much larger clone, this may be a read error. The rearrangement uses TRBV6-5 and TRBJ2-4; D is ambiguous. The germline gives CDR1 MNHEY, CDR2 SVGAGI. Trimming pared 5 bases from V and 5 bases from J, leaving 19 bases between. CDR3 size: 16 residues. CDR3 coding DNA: TGTGCCAGCAGTCACGCCGGTTGGGGTCGCGAAAACATTCAGTACTTC. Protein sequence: CASSHAGWGRENIQYF.

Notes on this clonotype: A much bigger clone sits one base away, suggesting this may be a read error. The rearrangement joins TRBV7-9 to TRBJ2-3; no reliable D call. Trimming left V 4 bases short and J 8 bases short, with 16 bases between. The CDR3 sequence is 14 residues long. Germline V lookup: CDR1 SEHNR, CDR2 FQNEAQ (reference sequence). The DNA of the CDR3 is TGTGCCAGCAGCTCTGGCCCGGAATCGGGTACGCAGTATTTT. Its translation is CASSSGPESGTQYF.

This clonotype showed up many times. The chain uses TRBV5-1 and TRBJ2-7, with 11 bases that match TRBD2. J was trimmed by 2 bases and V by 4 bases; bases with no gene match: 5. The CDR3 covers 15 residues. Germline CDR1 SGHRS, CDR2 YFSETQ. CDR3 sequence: CASSPVAGGPYEQYF. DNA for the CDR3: TGCGCCAGCAGCCCCGTAGCGGGAGGGCCCTACGAGCAGTACTTC.

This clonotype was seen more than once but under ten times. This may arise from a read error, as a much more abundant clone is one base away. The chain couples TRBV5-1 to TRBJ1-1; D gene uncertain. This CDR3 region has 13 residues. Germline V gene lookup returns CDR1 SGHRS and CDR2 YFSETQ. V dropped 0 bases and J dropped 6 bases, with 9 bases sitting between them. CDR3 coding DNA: TGCGCCAGCAGCTTGGGGTCCGACGCTGAAGCTTTCTTT. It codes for CASSLGSDAEAFF.

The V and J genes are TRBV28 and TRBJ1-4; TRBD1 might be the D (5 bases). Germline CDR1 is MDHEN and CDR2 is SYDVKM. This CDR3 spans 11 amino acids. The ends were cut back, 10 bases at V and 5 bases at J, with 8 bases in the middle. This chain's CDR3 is CAIGGNEKLFF. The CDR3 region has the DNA TGTGCCATTGGGGGGAATGAAAAACTGTTTTTT.

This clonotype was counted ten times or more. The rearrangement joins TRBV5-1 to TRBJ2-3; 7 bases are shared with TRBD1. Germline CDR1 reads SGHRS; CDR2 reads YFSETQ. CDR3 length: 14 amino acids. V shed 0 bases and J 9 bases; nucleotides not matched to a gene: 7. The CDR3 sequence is CASSLGADRETQYF. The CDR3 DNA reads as TGCGCCAGCAGCTTGGGGGCCGACAGGGAGACGCAGTATTTT.

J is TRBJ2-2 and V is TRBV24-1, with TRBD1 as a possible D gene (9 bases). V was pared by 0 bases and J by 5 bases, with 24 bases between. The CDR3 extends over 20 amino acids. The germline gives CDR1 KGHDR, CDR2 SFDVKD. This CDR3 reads CATSDLGYRDRVAGTGELFF. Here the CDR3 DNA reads TGTGCCACCAGTGATTTGGGCTACCGGGACAGGGTAGCGGGGACCGGGGAGCTGTTTTTT.

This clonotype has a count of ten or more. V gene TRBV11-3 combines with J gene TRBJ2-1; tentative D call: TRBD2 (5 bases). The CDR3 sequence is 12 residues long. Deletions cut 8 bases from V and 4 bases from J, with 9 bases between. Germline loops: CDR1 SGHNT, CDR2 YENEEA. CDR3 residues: CASGRTYNEQFF. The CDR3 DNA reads TGTGCCAGCGGACGGACTTACAATGAGCAGTTCTTC.

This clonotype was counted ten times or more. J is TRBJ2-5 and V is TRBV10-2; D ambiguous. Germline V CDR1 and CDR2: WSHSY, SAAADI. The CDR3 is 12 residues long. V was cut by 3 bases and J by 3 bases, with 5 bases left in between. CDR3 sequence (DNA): TGCGCCAGCAGTGACTTCGAAGAGACCCAGTACTTC. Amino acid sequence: CASSDFEETQYF.

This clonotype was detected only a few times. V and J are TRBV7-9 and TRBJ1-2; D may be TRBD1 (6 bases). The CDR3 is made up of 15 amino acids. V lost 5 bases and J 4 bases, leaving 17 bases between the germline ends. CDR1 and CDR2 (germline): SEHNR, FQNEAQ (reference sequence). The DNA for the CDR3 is TGTGCCAGCAGCCTACAACGGACAGTCTCCTATGGCTACACCTTC. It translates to CASSLQRTVSYGYTF.

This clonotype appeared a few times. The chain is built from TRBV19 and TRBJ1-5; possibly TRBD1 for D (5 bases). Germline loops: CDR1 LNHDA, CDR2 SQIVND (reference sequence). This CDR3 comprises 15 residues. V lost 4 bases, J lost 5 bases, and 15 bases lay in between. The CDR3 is CASSTIDSSHQPQHF. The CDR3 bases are TGTGCCAGTAGTACGATAGACAGTTCCCATCAGCCCCAGCATTTT. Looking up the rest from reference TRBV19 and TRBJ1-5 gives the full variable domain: DGGITQSPKYLFRKEGQNVTLSCEQNLNHDAMYWYRQDPGQGLRLIYYSQIVNDFQKGDIAEGYSVSREKKESFPLTVTSAQKNPTAFYLCASSTIDSSHQPQHFGDGTRLSIL.

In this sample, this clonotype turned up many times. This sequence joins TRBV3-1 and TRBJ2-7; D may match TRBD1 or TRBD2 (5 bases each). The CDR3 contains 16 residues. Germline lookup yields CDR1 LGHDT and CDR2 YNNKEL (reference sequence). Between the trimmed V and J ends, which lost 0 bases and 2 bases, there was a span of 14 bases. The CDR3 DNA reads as TGTGCCAGCAGCCAAGAATGGGGCAGGGAGACCTACGAGCAGTACTTC. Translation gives CASSQEWGRETYEQYF.

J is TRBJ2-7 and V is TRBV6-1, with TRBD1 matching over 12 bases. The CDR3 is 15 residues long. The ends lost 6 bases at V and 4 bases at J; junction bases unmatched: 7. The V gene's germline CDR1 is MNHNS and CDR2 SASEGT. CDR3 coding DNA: TGTGCCAGCAGAACCGGGACAGGGGGCTGGTACGAGCAGTACTTC. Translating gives CASRTGTGGWYEQYF.

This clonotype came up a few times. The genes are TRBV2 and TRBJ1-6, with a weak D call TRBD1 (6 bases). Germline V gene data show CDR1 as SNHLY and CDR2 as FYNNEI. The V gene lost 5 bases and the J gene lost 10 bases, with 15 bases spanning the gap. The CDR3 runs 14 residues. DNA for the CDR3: TGTGCCAGCAGTTTAGAAAGCGGACAGTCACCCCTCCACTTT. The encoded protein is CASSLESGQSPLHF.

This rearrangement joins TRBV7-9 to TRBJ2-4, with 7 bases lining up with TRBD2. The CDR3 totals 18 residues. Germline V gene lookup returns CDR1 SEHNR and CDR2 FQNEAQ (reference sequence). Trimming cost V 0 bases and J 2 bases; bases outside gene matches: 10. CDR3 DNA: TGTGCCAGCAGCTTAGCGGGAGGGCAGACTTTCTCCAAAAACATTCAGTACTTC. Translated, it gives CASSLAGGQTFSKNIQYF.

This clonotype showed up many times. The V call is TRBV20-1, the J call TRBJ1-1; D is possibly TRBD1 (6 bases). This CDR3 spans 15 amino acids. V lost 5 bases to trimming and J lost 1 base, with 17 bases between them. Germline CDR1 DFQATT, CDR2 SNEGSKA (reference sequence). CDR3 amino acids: CSALSGAWENTEAFF. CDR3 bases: TGCAGTGCTCTGTCGGGGGCCTGGGAGAACACTGAAGCTTTCTTT.

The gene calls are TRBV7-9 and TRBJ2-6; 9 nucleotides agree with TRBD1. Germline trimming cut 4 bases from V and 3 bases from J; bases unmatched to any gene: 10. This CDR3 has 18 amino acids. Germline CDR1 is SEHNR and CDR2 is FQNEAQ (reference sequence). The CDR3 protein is CASSSQDRGFFGANVLTF. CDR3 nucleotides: TGTGCCAGCAGCTCTCAGGACAGGGGCTTCTTTGGGGCCAACGTCCTGACTTTC.

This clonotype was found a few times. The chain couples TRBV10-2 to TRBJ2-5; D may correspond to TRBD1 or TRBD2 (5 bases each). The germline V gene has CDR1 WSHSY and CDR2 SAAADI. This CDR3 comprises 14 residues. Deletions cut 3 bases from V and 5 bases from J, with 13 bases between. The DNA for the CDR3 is TGCGCCAGCAGTGAAATCGGGACGGGGGAGACCCAGTACTTC. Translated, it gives CASSEIGTGETQYF.

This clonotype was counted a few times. CDR3 coding DNA: TGTGCCAGCAGTTACGGGCAGTACAGCGGGACTGAAGCTTTCTTT. Protein sequence: CASSYGQYSGTEAFF. V and J are TRBV6-5 and TRBJ1-1; D is uncertain. Germline V CDR1 and CDR2: MNHEY, SVGAGI. The CDR3 loop spans 15 amino acids. The germline V and J ends were trimmed by 2 bases and 5 bases, with 15 bases remaining between them.

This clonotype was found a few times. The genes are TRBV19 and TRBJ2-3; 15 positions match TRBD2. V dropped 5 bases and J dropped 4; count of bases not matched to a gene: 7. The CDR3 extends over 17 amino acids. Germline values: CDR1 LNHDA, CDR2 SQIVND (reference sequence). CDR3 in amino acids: CASSPPGLAGGPDTQYF. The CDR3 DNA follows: TGTGCCAGTAGTCCCCCGGGACTAGCGGGAGGTCCAGATACGCAGTATTTT.

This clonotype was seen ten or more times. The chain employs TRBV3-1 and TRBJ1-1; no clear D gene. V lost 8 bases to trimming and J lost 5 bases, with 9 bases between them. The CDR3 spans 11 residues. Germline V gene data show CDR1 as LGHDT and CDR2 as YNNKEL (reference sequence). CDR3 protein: CASVSGTEAFF. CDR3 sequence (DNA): TGTGCCAGCGTATCCGGGACTGAAGCTTTCTTT.

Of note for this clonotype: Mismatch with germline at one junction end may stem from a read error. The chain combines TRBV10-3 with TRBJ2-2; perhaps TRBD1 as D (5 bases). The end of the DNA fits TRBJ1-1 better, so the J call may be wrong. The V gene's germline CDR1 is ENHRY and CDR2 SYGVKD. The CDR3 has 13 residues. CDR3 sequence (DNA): TGTGCCAGCAGTTACTCGAGGGGCAATGGAGCTTTCTTT. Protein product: CASSYSRGNGAFF.

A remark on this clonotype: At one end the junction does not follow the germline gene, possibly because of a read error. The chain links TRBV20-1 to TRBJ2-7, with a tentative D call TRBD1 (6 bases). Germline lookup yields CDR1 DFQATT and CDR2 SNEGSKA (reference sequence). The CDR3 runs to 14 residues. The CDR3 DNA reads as TGCAGTGCGGCACAGGGTGGGAGCCCCTACGAGCAGTGCTTC. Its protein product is CSAAQGGSPYEQCF.

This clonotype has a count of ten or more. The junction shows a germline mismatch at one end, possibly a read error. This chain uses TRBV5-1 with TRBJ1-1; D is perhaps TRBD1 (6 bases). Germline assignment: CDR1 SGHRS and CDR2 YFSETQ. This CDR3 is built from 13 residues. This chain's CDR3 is CASSSGQNTEAFF. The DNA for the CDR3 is TGTGCCAGCAGCTCGGGACAGAACACTGAAGCTTTCTTT.

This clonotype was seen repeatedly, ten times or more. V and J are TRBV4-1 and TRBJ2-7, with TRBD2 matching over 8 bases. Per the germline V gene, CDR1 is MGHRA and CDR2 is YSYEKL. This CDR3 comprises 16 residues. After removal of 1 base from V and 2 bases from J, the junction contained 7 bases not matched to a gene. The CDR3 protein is CASSQGTGTRPYEQYF. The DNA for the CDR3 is TGCGCCAGCAGCCAAGGGACCGGGACTAGGCCCTACGAGCAGTACTTC.

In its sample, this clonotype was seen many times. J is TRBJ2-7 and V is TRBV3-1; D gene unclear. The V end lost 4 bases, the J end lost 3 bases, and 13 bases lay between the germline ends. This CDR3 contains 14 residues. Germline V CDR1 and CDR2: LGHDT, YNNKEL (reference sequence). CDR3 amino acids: CASSLDPTIYEQYF. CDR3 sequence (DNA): TGTGCCAGCAGCCTTGATCCTACGATCTACGAGCAGTACTTC.